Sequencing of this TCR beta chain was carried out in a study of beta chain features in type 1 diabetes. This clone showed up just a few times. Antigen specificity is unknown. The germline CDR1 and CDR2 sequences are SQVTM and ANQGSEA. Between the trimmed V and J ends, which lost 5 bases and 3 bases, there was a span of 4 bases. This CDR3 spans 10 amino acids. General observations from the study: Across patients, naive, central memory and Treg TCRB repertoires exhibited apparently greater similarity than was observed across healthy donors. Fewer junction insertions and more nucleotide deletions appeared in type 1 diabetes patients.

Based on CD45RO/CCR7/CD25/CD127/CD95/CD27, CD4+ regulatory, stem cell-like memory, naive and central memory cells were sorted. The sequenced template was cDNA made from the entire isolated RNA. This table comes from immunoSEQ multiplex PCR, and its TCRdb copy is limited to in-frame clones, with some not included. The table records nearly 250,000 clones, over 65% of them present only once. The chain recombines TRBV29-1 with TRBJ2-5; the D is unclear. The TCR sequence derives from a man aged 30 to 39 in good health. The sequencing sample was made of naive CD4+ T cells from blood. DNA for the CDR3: TGCAGCGTTATTAAAGAGACCCAGTACTTC. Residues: CSVIKETQYF.